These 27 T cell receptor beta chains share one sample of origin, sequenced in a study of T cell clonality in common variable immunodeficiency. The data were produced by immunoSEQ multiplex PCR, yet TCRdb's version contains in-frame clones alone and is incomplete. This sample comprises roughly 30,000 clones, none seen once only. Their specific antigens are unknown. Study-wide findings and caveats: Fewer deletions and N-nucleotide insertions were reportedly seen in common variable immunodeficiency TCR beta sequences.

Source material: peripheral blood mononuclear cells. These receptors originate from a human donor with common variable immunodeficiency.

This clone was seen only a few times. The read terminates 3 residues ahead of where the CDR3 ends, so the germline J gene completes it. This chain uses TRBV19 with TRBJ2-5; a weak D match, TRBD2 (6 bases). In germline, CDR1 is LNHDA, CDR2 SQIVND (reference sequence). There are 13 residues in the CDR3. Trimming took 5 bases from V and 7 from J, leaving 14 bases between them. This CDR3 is CASSLNSGATQYF. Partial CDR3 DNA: TGTGCCAGTAGTCTCAATAGCGGAGCGACC.

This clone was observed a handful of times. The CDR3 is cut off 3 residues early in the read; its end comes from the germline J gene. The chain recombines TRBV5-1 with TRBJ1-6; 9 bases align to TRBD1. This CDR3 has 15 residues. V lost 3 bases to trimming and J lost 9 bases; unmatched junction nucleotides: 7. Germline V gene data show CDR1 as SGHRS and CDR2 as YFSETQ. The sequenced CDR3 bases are TGCGCCAGCAGCTCCGAGACAGGGGGAGCTTCACCC. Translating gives CASSSETGGASP. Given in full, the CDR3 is CASSSETGGASPLHF.

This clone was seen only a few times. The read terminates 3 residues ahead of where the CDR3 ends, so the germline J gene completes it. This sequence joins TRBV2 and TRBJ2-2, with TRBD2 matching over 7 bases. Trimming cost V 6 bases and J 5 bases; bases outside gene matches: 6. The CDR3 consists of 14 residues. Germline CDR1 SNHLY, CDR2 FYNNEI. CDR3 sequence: CASRGGSPTGELFF. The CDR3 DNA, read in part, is TGTGCCAGCAGGGGGGGGAGCCCTACCGGGGAG.

CDR3 DNA (partial): TGCGCCAGCAGCTTGGATTTCGGGGGAGATACG. The encoded protein is CASSLDFGGDT. The CDR3 in full is CASSLDFGGDTQYF. The chain carries TRBV5-1 and TRBJ2-3; D might be TRBD2 (6 bases). The CDR3 end falls 3 residues outside the read, so it is completed with the germline J gene. CDR3 size: 14 residues. Looked up from germline, CDR1 is SGHRS and CDR2 is YFSETQ. V lost 0 bases to trimming and J lost 5 bases, with 10 bases between them. The variable domain in full, completed from reference TRBV5-1 and TRBJ2-3, reads KAGVTQTPRYLIKTRGQQVTLSCSPISGHRSVSWYQQTPGQGLQFLFEYFSETQRNKGNFPGRFSGRQFSNSRSEMNVSTLELGDSALYLCASSLDFGGDTQYFGPGTRLTVL.

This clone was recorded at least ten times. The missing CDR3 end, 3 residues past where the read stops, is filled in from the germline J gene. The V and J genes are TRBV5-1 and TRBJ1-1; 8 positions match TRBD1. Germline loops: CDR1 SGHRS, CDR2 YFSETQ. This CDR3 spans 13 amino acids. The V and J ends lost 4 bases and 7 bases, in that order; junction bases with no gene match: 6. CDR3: CASSGGTGYEAFF. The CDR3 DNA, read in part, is TGCGCCAGCAGCGGGGGGACAGGCTATGAA.

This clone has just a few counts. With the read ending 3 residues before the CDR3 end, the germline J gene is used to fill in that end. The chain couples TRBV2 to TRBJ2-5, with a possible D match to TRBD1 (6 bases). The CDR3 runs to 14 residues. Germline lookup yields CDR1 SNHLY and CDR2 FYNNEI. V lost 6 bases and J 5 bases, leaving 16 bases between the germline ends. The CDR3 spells CASRQGPSPETQYF. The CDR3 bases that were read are TGTGCCAGCAGACAGGGTCCGAGTCCGGAGACC.

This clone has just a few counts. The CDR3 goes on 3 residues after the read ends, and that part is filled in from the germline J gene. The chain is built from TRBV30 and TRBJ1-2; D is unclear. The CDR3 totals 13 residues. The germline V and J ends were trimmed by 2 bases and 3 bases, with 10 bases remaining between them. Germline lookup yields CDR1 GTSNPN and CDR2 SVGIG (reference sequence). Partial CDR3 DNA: TGTGCCTGGAGTACCAGACACCACTATGGC. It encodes CAWSTRHHYG. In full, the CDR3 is CAWSTRHHYGYTF.

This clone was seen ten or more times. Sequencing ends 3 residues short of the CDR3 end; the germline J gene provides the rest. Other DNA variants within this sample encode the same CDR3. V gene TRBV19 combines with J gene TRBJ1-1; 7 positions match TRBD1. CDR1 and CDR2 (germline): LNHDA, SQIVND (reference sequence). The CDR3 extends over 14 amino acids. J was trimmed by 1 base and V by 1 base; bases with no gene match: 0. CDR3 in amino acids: CASSIGQGNTEAFF. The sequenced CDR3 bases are TGTGCCAGTAGTATAGGACAGGGGAACACTGAA.

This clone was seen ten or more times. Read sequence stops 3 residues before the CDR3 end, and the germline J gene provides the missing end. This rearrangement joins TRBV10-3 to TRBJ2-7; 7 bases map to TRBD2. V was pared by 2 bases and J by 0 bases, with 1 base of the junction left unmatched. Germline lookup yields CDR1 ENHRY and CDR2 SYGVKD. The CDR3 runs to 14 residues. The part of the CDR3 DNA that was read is TGTGCCATCAGTGAGGAGCGGGACTCCTACGAG. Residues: CAISEERDSYE. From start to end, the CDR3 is CAISEERDSYEQYF.

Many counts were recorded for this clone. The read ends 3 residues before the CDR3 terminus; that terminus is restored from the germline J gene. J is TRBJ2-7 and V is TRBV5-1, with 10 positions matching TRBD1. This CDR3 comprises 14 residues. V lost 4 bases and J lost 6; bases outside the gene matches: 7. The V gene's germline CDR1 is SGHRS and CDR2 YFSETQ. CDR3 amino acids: CASSGGTGVTEQYF. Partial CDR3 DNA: TGCGCCAGCAGCGGTGGGACAGGGGTGACCGAG. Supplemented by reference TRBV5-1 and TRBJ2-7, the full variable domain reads KAGVTQTPRYLIKTRGQQVTLSCSPISGHRSVSWYQQTPGQGLQFLFEYFSETQRNKGNFPGRFSGRQFSNSRSEMNVSTLELGDSALYLCASSGGTGVTEQYFGPGTRLTVT.

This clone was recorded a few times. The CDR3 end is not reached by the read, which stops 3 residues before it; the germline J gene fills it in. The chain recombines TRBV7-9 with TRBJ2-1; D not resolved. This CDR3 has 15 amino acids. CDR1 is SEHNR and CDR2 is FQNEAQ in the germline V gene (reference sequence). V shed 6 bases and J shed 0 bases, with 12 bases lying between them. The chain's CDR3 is CASSETGSSYNEQFF. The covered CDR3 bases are TGTGCCAGCAGTGAAACCGGTAGCTCCTACAATGAG. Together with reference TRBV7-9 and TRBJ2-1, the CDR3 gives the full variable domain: DTGVSQNPRHKITKRGQNVTFRCDPISEHNRLYWYRQTLGQGPEFLTYFQNEAQLEKSRLLSDRFSAERPKGSFSTLEIQRTEQGDSAMYLCASSETGSSYNEQFFGPGTRLTVL.

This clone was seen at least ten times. The part of the CDR3 DNA that was read is TGTGCCAGCTCAAAAAGAGGGGCGCAGAGGACCGGGGAG. Residues: CASSKRGAQRTGE. The entire CDR3 protein reads CASSKRGAQRTGELFF. This chain connects TRBV18 to TRBJ2-2; D tentatively fits TRBD1 or TRBD2 (5 bases each). The read ends 3 residues shy of where the CDR3 ends; the end is completed using the germline J gene. Germline V gene data show CDR1 as KGHSH and CDR2 as LQKENI. Trimming shortened V by 5 bases and J by 5 bases, and 18 bases separated the two germline ends. The CDR3 runs 16 residues.

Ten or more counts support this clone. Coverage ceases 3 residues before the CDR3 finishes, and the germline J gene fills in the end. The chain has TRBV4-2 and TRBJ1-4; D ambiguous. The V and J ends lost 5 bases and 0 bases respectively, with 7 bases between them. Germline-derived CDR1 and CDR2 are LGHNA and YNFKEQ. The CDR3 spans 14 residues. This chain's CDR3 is CASSSAATNEKLFF. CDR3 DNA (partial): TGTGCCAGCAGCTCCGCAGCAACTAATGAAAAA.

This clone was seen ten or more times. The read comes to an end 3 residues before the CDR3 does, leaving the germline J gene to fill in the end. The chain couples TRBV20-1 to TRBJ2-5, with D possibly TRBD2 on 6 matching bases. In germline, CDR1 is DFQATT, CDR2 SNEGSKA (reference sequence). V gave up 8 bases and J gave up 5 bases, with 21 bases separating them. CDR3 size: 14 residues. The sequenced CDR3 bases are TGCAGTTTCAGGACGCCTGATGGGGGGGAGACC. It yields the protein CSFRTPDGGET. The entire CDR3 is CSFRTPDGGETQYF.

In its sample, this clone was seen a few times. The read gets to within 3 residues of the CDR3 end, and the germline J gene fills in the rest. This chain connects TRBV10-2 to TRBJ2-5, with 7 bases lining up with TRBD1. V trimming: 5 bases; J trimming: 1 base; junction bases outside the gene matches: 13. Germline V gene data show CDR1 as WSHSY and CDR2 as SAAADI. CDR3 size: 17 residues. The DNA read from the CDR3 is TGCGCCAGCAGTCGGAAACTGGGAAGGGGGCCCCAAGAGACC. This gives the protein CASSRKLGRGPQET. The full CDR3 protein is CASSRKLGRGPQETQYF.

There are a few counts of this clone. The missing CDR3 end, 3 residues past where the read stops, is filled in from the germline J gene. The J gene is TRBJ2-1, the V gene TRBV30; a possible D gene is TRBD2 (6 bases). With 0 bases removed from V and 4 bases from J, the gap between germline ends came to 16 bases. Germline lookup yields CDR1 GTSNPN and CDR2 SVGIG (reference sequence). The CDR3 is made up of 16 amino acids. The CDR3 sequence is CAWSVGSGHTYNEQFF. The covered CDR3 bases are TGTGCCTGGAGTGTGGGAAGCGGGCATACATACAATGAG.

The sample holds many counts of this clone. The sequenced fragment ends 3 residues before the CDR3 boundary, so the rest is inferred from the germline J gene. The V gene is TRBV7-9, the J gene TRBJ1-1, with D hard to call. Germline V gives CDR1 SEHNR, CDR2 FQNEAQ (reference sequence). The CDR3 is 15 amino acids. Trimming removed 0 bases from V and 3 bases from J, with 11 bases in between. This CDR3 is CASSLAQTGDTEAFF. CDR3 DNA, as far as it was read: TGTGCCAGCAGCTTAGCCCAGACTGGCGACACTGAA. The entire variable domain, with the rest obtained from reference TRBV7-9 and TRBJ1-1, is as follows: DTGVSQNPRHKITKRGQNVTFRCDPISEHNRLYWYRQTLGQGPEFLTYFQNEAQLEKSRLLSDRFSAERPKGSFSTLEIQRTEQGDSAMYLCASSLAQTGDTEAFFGQGTRLTVV.

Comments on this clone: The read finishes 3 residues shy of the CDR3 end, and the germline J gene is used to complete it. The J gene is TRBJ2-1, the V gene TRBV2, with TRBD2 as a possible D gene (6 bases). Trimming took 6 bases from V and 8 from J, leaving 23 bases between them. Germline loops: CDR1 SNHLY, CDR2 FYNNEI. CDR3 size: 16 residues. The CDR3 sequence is CASRPRNGGGGDEQFF. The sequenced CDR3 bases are TGTGCCAGCAGACCTAGGAACGGGGGTGGTGGCGATGAG.

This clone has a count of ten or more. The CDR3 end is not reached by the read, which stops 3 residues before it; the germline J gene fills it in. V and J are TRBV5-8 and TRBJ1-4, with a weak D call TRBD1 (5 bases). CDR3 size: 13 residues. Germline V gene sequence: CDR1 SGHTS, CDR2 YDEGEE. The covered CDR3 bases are TGTGCCAGCAGCTTGGTGCAGGGAGGGAAA. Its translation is CASSLVQGGK. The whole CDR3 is CASSLVQGGKLFF.

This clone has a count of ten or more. The covered CDR3 bases are TGTGCCAGCTCACCATGGGACAGCTATGGC. Residues: CASSPWDSYG. Given in full, the CDR3 is CASSPWDSYGYTF. The chain has TRBV18 and TRBJ1-2, with 7 positions matching TRBD1. The CDR3 goes on 3 residues after the read ends, and that part is filled in from the germline J gene. V lost 2 bases to trimming and J lost 4 bases; unmatched junction nucleotides: 1. Germline CDR1 KGHSH, CDR2 LQKENI. This CDR3 has 13 residues.

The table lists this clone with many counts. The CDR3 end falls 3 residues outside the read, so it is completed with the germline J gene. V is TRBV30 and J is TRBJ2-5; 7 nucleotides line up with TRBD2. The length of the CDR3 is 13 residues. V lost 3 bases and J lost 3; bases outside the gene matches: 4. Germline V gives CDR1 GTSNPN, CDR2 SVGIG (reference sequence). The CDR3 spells CAWRSLAEETQYF. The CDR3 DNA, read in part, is TGTGCCTGGAGATCGCTAGCGGAAGAGACC.

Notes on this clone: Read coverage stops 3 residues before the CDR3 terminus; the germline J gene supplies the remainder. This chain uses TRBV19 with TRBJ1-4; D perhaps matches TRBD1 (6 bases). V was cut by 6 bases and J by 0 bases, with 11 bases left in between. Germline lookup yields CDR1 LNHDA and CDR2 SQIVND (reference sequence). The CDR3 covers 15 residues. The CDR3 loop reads CASSTGIATNEKLFF. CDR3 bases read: TGTGCCAGTAGCACAGGGATTGCAACTAATGAAAAA.

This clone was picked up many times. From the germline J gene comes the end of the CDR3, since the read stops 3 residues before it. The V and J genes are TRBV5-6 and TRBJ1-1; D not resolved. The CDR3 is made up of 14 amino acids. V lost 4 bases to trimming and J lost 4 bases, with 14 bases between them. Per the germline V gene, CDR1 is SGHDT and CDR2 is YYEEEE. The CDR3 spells CASSPLGVGTEAFF. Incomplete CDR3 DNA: TGTGCCAGCAGCCCGCTAGGTGTTGGCACTGAA.

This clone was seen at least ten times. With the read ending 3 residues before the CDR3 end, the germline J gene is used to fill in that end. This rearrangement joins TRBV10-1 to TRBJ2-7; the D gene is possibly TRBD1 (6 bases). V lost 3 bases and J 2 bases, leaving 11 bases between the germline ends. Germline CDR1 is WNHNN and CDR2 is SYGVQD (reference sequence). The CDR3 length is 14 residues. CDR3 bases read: TGCGCCAGCAGTGAAGGGACACCACCCTACGAG. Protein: CASSEGTPPYE. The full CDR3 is CASSEGTPPYEQYF.

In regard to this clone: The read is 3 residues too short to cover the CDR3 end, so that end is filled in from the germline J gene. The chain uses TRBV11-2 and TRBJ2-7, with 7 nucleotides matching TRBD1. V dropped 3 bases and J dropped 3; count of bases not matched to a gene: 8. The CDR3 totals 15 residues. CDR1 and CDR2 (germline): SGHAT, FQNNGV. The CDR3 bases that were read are TGTGCCAGCAGCTTCCGGGACAGAGAAAACTACGAG. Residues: CASSFRDRENYE. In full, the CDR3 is CASSFRDRENYEQYF.

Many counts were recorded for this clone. The CDR3 bases that were read are TGTGCCTGGAACCGGTTCGCTGAA. It translates to CAWNRFAE. The entire CDR3 reads CAWNRFAEAFF. V gene TRBV30 combines with J gene TRBJ1-1; D ambiguous. The CDR3 extends 3 residues past the end of the read, so its final part is completed from the germline J gene. Trimming shortened V by 4 bases and J by 6 bases, and 9 bases separated the two germline ends. The CDR3 is 11 residues long. Per the germline V gene, CDR1 is GTSNPN and CDR2 is SVGIG (reference sequence).

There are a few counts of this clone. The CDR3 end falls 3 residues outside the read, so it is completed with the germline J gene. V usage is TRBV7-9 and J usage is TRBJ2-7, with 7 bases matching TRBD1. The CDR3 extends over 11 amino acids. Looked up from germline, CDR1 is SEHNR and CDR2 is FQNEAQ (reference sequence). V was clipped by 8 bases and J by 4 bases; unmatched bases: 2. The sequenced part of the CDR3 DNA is TGTGCCAGCGGCAGGGGGTACGAG. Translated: CASGRGYE. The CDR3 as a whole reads CASGRGYEQYF.